This T cell receptor beta chain originates from a study of Ad26.COV2.S vaccination and SARS-CoV-2 variants (dated by TCRdb to the early 2020s). Context from the whole study: Vaccine-arm donors came from COV1001, a multicentre, randomized, double-blind, placebo-controlled phase I-IIa trial of Ad26.COV2.S in healthy adults. Ad26.COV2.S was administered intramuscularly at a dose of 5x10^10 or 1x10^11 viral particles, either as one shot or as two shots given 56 days apart. Sequencing of the TCRbeta repertoire served to evaluate the specificity and breadth of SARS-CoV-2-reactive T cell receptors following Ad26.COV2.S vaccination. A total of approximately 30 samples were included in the TCR-sequenced set, comprising roughly 19 Ad26.COV2.S vaccine recipients, 5 placebo recipients and 8 SARS-CoV-2 convalescent individuals. Trial participants were randomized into five groups of five: low-dose or high-dose Ad26.COV2.S given once or twice, or placebo on both occasions. Throughout the experiments and outcome assessment, investigators stayed blinded to trial group allocation.

The immunoSEQ Assay was the method used to sequence TCRbeta CDR3 regions. After extraction, genomic DNA underwent amplification by bias-controlled multiplex PCR, followed by high-throughput sequencing. Under the source paper's analysis protocol: Collapsing and filtering of sequences were performed to quantify the absolute abundance of each unique TCRbeta CDR3 region. T cell fraction was estimated by normalizing TCRbeta template counts to usable DNA, which was measured by amplifying reference genes present in all nucleated cells. Repertoire TCRs were annotated as SARS-CoV-2-specific by exact matching of V gene, CDR3 amino acid sequence and J gene to a known reactive TCR set. The reference SARS-CoV-2 TCR set came from MIRA and was filtered for enrichment in COVID-19-positive ImmuneCODE repertoires, removing public or cross-reactive TCRs. Based on the MIRA antigens, annotated TCRs were further analysed at the level of specific ORF or position within ORF. Breadth was defined as the number of annotated unique rearrangements divided by the total number of unique productive rearrangements, and depth was defined as the summed frequency of the annotated unique rearrangements. Two-sided Wilcoxon rank-sum tests were applied when comparing TCR breadth between groups. Entries here come from immuneACCESS through TCRdb and include only in-frame sequences with V and J called. Some clones fail to appear in such tables; in the studies checked, an unresolved V gene covers under half of the shortfall, and the cause of the remainder is unknown. V, J and clone size were drawn from that table, and D and trimming were deduced from the DNA. The sample yields around 400,000 clones; approximately 91% were counted once. Jointly, the top ten make up approximately 1.9% of the sample.

Overall study outcomes, separate from this receptor: Comparing responses between vaccine doses or regimens was not something the study was powered to do. Compared with placebo recipients, Ad26.COV2.S recipients showed higher spike-specific TCR breadth (P = 0.0014). The authors noted that the TCR breadth and depth analyses may have underestimated total T cell responses. Non-spike TCR breadth was comparable between vaccine and placebo recipients, consistent with the vaccine containing only spike. After vaccination, spike-specific CD8+ and CD4+ T cell responses were reported to show substantial breadth.

With respect to this clone: It lacks a known antigen. Per-nucleotide qualities are absent, and no much larger clonotype sits a single base away.

The CDR3 has 15 amino acids, counting the end cysteine and phenylalanine. Only the CDR3 portion is preserved as DNA: 45 bases, with reading frame beginning at the first base. In the germline V gene, CDR1 corresponds to MNHEY and CDR2 to SVGAGI. Trimming leaves V shorter by 6 bases and J shorter by 9 bases, with the junction holding 9 bases beyond the gene matches. This specimen's treatment or condition label, interpreted: 15 to 20 received Ad26.COV2.S at low or high dose, single or two shots; 5 received placebo; per-sample allocation not given. For vaccine and placebo recipients, the sequenced repertoires came from samples collected on day 63 after the first injection. In Cohort 1b, about two dozen adults aged 18-55 years were enrolled at a single site in Boston, USA, between 29 July and 7 August 2020. Ad26.COV2.S consisted of a replication-incompetent adenovirus type 26 vector by which a prefusion-stabilized SARS-CoV-2 spike protein from the original Wuhan strain was expressed.

The clonotype comes from a person between 18 and 60 years old who received the Ad26.COV2.S COVID-19 vaccine or a placebo. Recombination linked TRBV6-5 to TRBJ1-6, with 9 central nucleotides matching TRBD1. The sample in question was peripheral blood, obtained in a trial of Ad26.COV2.S vaccine versus placebo. The nucleotides are TGTGCCAGCAGCGAGGACAGGGGAGAGGGTTCACCCCTCCACTTT. Its protein reads: CASSEDRGEGSPLHF.